This T cell receptor beta chain was recorded in a study of T-cell reconstitution after alpha-beta-depleted transplantation in children. Preparation of the TCRbeta library involved a method that used unique molecular identifiers. TCRdb ran MiXCR on the PCR reads and lists one entry per CDR3 protein. Counted here are about 900,000 distinct CDR3 sequences, under 30% occurring once; the ten biggest clones make up under 30%. The CDR3 runs to 15 residues. This clonotype has just one count. Antigen: not known. Study-wide results and limits: Expanded graft clones numbering several hundred reportedly gave rise to alpha-beta T cells about two months after transplant. T-cell counts and diversity at one year following transplant were attributed mainly to newly produced T cells.

The clonotype originates from a boy less than two years old who had a stem cell transplant for SCID, so the T cells may come from the graft donor. The chain carries TRBV21-1 and TRBJ1-5; the D call TRBD1 from the table was never checked on the DNA. TRBV21-1 is designated a pseudogene. Sequencing used PBMCs, mostly from graft donor cells, obtained 360 days after TCRalphabeta/CD19-depleted stem cell transplant. The CDR3 nucleotides read TGTGCCAGCAGCAATCCCGGCCTCCCCAATCAGCCCCAGCATTTT. It translates to CASSNPGLPNQPQHF.